This T cell receptor (beta chain) was profiled in a study of shared clonotypes between healthy human individuals. Comment on this clone: Its antigen is unidentified.

Whole-study results and caveats: Across subsets, estimated richness was generally greater for naive than for memory populations.

The method was immunoSEQ multiplex PCR; TCRdb's version includes in-frame clones alone and lacks a portion of them. The table includes 2,500,000 or so clones, roughly 93% detected once. The sequenced material came from naive CD4+ T cells from PBMCs. The subset denotes: CD45RA+ positively selected. This TCR was recovered from a man younger than 35 in good health. Some clones in this sample may be carry-over from other donors' samples.

CDR3 in DNA: TGTGCCAGCAGTTACAGGCGACCAGAGAGCGAGCAGTACTTC. As protein: CASSYRRPESEQYF. This chain uses TRBV6-5 with TRBJ2-7; D is ambiguous. Germline V gene data show CDR1 as MNHEY and CDR2 as SVGAGI. This CDR3 region has 14 residues. The V gene lost 2 bases and the J gene lost 6 bases, with 14 bases spanning the gap.